This entry lists 26 T cell receptor beta chains sequenced from one sample in a study of T cell changes during pregnancy in multiple sclerosis. Some clones are missing from TCRdb's copy, which holds only in-frame ones; the method was immunoSEQ multiplex PCR. The sample gives around 72,000 clones, 90% to 95% of which show up once; 0.35% to 0.45% is in the top ten. Sequenced material: CD4+ T cells from peripheral blood mononuclear cells, taken before pregnancy. The receptor set was obtained from a female donor with multiple sclerosis, enrolled in a pregnancy study.

Remarks on this clone: Sequence at one end of the junction differs from germline and may be a read error. The gene calls are TRBV27 and TRBJ2-7; the D gene is possibly TRBD2 (6 bases). The CDR3 runs to 14 residues. CDR1 and CDR2 (germline): MNHEY, SMNVEV (reference sequence). This CDR3 reads CASSWGVISYEQYF. CDR3 DNA sequence: TGTGCCAGTAGTTGGGGGGTAATTTCCTACGAGCAGTACTTC.

The J gene is TRBJ2-2, the V gene TRBV4-2; D remains ambiguous. Germline V CDR1 and CDR2: LGHNA, YNFKEQ. With 1 base removed from V and 5 bases from J, the gap between germline ends came to 5 bases. This CDR3 is built from 13 residues. CDR3 coding DNA: TGTGCCAGCAGCCAAGTCGGGACCGGGGAGCTGTTTTTT. Translating gives CASSQVGTGELFF.

This clone has a single count. This rearrangement joins TRBV11-3 to TRBJ2-3, with TRBD2 matching over 7 bases. The J segment lost 10 bases and the V segment lost 5 bases, leaving 9 bases of the junction unmatched. Germline loops: CDR1 SGHNT, CDR2 YENEEA. The CDR3 covers 13 residues. This CDR3 is CASSRDYPEAQYF. CDR3 bases: TGTGCCAGCAGCCGGGACTACCCTGAGGCGCAGTATTTT.

The V call is TRBV18, the J call TRBJ2-1; D gene unclear. In germline, CDR1 is KGHSH, CDR2 LQKENI. Trimming pared 4 bases from V and 3 bases from J, leaving 10 bases between. The CDR3 consists of 14 residues. The CDR3 coding sequence is TGTGCCAGCTCACGGGCACAGAACTACAATGAGCAGTTCTTC. Protein product: CASSRAQNYNEQFF.

V is TRBV27 and J is TRBJ2-2; the D gene is possibly TRBD2 (5 bases). This CDR3 has 15 amino acids. In germline, CDR1 is MNHEY, CDR2 SMNVEV (reference sequence). Trimming cost V 8 bases and J 5 bases, with 18 bases left between them. The CDR3 loop is CASGAGMPGTGELFF. In DNA form, the CDR3 reads TGTGCCAGCGGAGCCGGGATGCCGGGGACCGGGGAGCTGTTTTTT.

The chain is built from TRBV29-1 and TRBJ2-1, with 10 bases aligning to TRBD1. Germline-derived CDR1 and CDR2 are SQVTM and ANQGSEA. V lost 4 bases to trimming and J lost 8 bases; unmatched junction nucleotides: 8. The CDR3 has 14 amino acids. The CDR3 bases are TGCAGCGTTGCGGGGACAGGGGATGTCGATGAGCAGTTCTTC. This translates into CSVAGTGDVDEQFF.

The V call is TRBV6-1, the J call TRBJ2-2; 8 bases fit TRBD2. Germline V gives CDR1 MNHNS, CDR2 SASEGT. V lost 7 bases, J lost 5 bases, and 9 bases stayed unmatched. CDR3 length: 15 residues. CDR3 sequence (DNA): TGTGCCAGCACCCGGGGGACTAGTGGTACCGGGGAGCTGTTTTTT. This sequence encodes CASTRGTSGTGELFF.

This chain joins TRBV7-6 and TRBJ1-6, with TRBD1 matching over 8 bases. The CDR3 is made up of 18 amino acids. The trim removed 1 base at V and 8 bases at J, leaving 13 bases unmatched. The germline V gene has CDR1 SGHVS and CDR2 FNYEAQ. CDR3 region: CASSLGRGRGLLDSPLHF. CDR3 coding DNA: TGTGCCAGCAGCTTAGGTCGTGGCAGGGGGCTTCTGGATTCACCCCTCCACTTT.

The chain is built from TRBV5-5 and TRBJ1-3; 7 bases map to TRBD1. V gave up 4 bases and J gave up 5 bases; unmatched junction bases: 9. Per the germline V gene, CDR1 is SGHKS and CDR2 is YYEKEE (reference sequence). The CDR3 consists of 15 residues. The chain's CDR3 is CASSAEQGRRNTIYF. CDR3 nucleotides: TGTGCCAGCAGCGCAGAACAGGGGCGACGAAACACCATATATTTT. Filled out from reference TRBV5-5 and TRBJ1-3, the complete variable domain reads DAGVTQSPTHLIKTRGQQVTLRCSPISGHKSVSWYQQVLGQGPQFIFQYYEKEERGRGNFPDRFSARQFPNYSSELNVNALLLGDSALYLCASSAEQGRRNTIYFGEGSWLTVV.

This clone was recorded only once. The chain is built from TRBV19 and TRBJ2-7; the match to TRBD1 covers 8 bases. This CDR3 is built from 14 residues. After removal of 5 bases from V and 4 bases from J, the junction contained 7 bases not matched to a gene. CDR1 and CDR2 (germline): LNHDA, SQIVND (reference sequence). The CDR3 nucleotides read TGTGCCAGTAGTGCCGGACAGGGAGGTTACGAGCAGTACTTC. Translated: CASSAGQGGYEQYF.

This chain uses TRBV2 with TRBJ2-1; 8 nucleotides agree with TRBD1. V gave up 4 bases and J gave up 7 bases; unmatched junction bases: 6. The germline V gene has CDR1 SNHLY and CDR2 FYNNEI. There are 14 residues in the CDR3. CDR3 residues: CASSVDRAPNEQFF. The CDR3 DNA reads as TGTGCCAGCAGTGTGGACAGGGCTCCTAATGAGCAGTTCTTC.

The gene calls are TRBV7-3 and TRBJ2-2, with a tentative D call TRBD1 (5 bases). V lost 3 bases and J 0 bases, leaving 14 bases between the germline ends. CDR1 and CDR2 (germline): SGHTA, FQGTGA. This CDR3 has 17 residues. The CDR3 DNA is TGTGCCAGCAGCTTGTCTAGGACATTTGCGAACACCGGGGAGCTGTTTTTT. It specifies CASSLSRTFANTGELFF.

The chain links TRBV13 to TRBJ1-1; D call uncertain. The CDR3 has 13 residues. CDR1 is PRHDT, CDR2 FYEKMQ, per germline (reference sequence). Trimming removed 4 bases from V and 1 base from J, with 7 bases in between. The CDR3 here is CASSSTGNTEAFF. Here the CDR3 DNA reads TGTGCCAGCAGCTCGACGGGGAACACTGAAGCTTTCTTT.

J is TRBJ2-5 and V is TRBV5-8; D gene ambiguous. The V gene's germline CDR1 is SGHTS and CDR2 YDEGEE. The CDR3 is made up of 17 amino acids. Trimming removed 0 bases from V and 2 bases from J, with 17 bases in between. The CDR3 sequence: CASSLGRVAAAQETQYF. Here the CDR3 DNA reads TGTGCCAGCAGCTTGGGCCGAGTGGCGGCAGCACAAGAGACCCAGTACTTC.

The gene calls are TRBV30 and TRBJ1-1, with TRBD1 matching over 8 bases. This CDR3 is built from 14 residues. V lost 3 bases, J lost 8 bases, and 11 bases stayed unmatched. CDR1 and CDR2 from the germline V gene are GTSNPN and SVGIG (reference sequence). CDR3 sequence: CAWRAGGYALEAFF. The CDR3, as DNA: TGTGCCTGGAGGGCAGGGGGCTATGCTTTGGAAGCTTTCTTT.

The genes are TRBV28 and TRBJ2-7, with 12 bases aligning to TRBD2. The length of the CDR3 is 13 residues. Germline V CDR1 and CDR2: MDHEN, SYDVKM. Trimming cost V 9 bases and J 1 base; bases outside gene matches: 1. In DNA, the CDR3 is TGTGCCAGTACTAGCGGGGGGTCCTACGAGCAGTACTTC. Amino acid sequence: CASTSGGSYEQYF.

The chain is built from TRBV7-8 and TRBJ1-1; D ambiguous. CDR3 size: 13 residues. The germline gives CDR1 SGHVS, CDR2 FQNEAQ. V shed 0 bases and J shed 7 bases, with 9 bases lying between them. Written as DNA, the CDR3 is TGTGCCAGCAGCTTAGCCGGGTTGGGTGAAGCTTTCTTT. Protein sequence: CASSLAGLGEAFF.

This clone has just a few counts. The gene calls are TRBV19 and TRBJ1-2, with D possibly matching TRBD1 (5 bases). Per germline, CDR1 LNHDA and CDR2 SQIVND (reference sequence). The V and J ends lost 5 bases and 6 bases respectively, with 13 bases between them. This CDR3 comprises 13 residues. In DNA, the CDR3 is TGTGCCAGTAGTTTCCTTAGCAGGGATGGCTACACCTTC. This encodes CASSFLSRDGYTF.

A note on this clone: The junction departs from germline at one end; a sequencing error may be responsible. V is TRBV7-7 and J is TRBJ2-1; 11 bases align to TRBD2. Germline values: CDR1 SSHAT, CDR2 FNYEAQ (reference sequence). The CDR3 loop spans 15 amino acids. Here the CDR3 reads CASSRGLAEYNEQFF. In DNA, the CDR3 is TGTGCTAGCAGCCGGGGACTAGCGGAATACAATGAGCAGTTCTTC.

Worth noting for this clone: Other nucleotide sequences from this sample produce the same CDR3. This chain's CDR3 is CASSPRTGMGNQPQHF. CDR3 DNA sequence: TGTGCCAGTAGTCCCAGGACAGGGATGGGCAATCAGCCCCAGCATTTT. V gene TRBV19 combines with J gene TRBJ1-5; 8 nucleotides match TRBD1. Unmatched junction bases numbered 8, after V lost 5 bases and J lost 2 bases. The length of the CDR3 is 16 residues. Germline CDR1 is LNHDA and CDR2 is SQIVND (reference sequence).

This sequence joins TRBV5-1 and TRBJ2-3; TRBD2 matches 7 bases. There are 16 residues in the CDR3. The germline V gene encodes CDR1 SGHRS and CDR2 YFSETQ. With V trimmed by 1 base and J by 2 bases, 7 bases remained unmatched. CDR3 coding DNA: TGCGCCAGCAGCTTGCCAGGAGCGGGGTACACAGATACGCAGTATTTT. The encoded protein is CASSLPGAGYTDTQYF. The variable domain in full, completed from reference TRBV5-1 and TRBJ2-3, reads KAGVTQTPRYLIKTRGQQVTLSCSPISGHRSVSWYQQTPGQGLQFLFEYFSETQRNKGNFPGRFSGRQFSNSRSEMNVSTLELGDSALYLCASSLPGAGYTDTQYFGPGTRLTVL.

The CDR3, as DNA: TGTGCCAGCAGCTTAGTACCGCAGCAAGAGACCCAGTACTTC. It specifies CASSLVPQQETQYF. This chain connects TRBV7-8 to TRBJ2-5; no clear D. In germline, CDR1 is SGHVS, CDR2 FQNEAQ. This CDR3 spans 14 amino acids. V was cut by 1 base and J by 2 bases, with 8 bases left in between.

This chain uses TRBV7-7 with TRBJ2-1, with D tentatively TRBD1 (6 bases). The germline V and J ends were trimmed by 1 base and 7 bases, with 14 bases remaining between them. Germline V CDR1 and CDR2: SSHAT, FNYEAQ (reference sequence). This CDR3 has 15 amino acids. The CDR3 DNA reads TGTGCCAGCAGCTTAGATTGGGGGCCGGGGAATGAGCAGTTCTTC. It yields the protein CASSLDWGPGNEQFF. Looking up the rest from reference TRBV7-7 and TRBJ2-1 gives the full variable domain: GAGVSQSPRYKVTKRGQDVTLRCDPISSHATLYWYQQALGQGPEFLTYFNYEAQPDKSGLPSDRFSAERPEGSISTLTIQRTEQRDSAMYRCASSLDWGPGNEQFFGPGTRLTVL.

V gene TRBV6-5 combines with J gene TRBJ2-3, with unresolved D. Trimming cost V 0 bases and J 4 bases, with 14 bases left between them. CDR1 is MNHEY, CDR2 SVGAGI, per germline. The CDR3 contains 16 residues. Written as DNA, the CDR3 is TGTGCCAGCAGTTACTCGAGCCACCGCGGCCCAGATACGCAGTATTTT. This encodes CASSYSSHRGPDTQYF.

The chain uses TRBV2 and TRBJ1-6; tentatively, D is TRBD1 (6 bases). Trimming removed 8 bases at V and 7 bases at J, with 18 bases between. The CDR3 has 15 residues. CDR1 SNHLY and CDR2 FYNNEI come from the germline V gene. CDR3 sequence: CASGAGVLANSPLHF. Written as DNA, the CDR3 is TGTGCCAGCGGCGCAGGGGTCCTCGCCAATTCACCCCTCCACTTT.

This CDR3 reads CASSTRSDGYTF. In DNA form, the CDR3 reads TGTGCCAGCTCAACTAGATCCGACGGCTACACCTTC. The chain has TRBV18 and TRBJ1-2; no clear D. Germline V gene data show CDR1 as KGHSH and CDR2 as LQKENI. CDR3 length: 12 residues. The ends were cut back, 5 bases at V and 8 bases at J, with 12 bases in the middle.